Included here is one TCR beta chain sequence, with context. No antigen is known for it. CDR3 length: 13 amino acids. The J segment lost 1 base and the V segment lost 7 bases, leaving 3 bases of the junction unmatched. The V gene's germline CDR1 is MNHEY and CDR2 SVGAGI. The data belong to a study of shared clonotypes between healthy human individuals. Those who donated, Caucasian adults without exception, all lived in Nashville, Tennessee. TCRdb keeps only in-frame clones here, not all; method: immunoSEQ multiplex PCR. The sample yields about a million clones, approximately 80% seen once. Notes on the study in general: Compared with memory subsets, naive subsets generally had larger estimated richness.

V usage is TRBV6-5 and J usage is TRBJ1-1, with 7 nucleotides matching TRBD1. The sequencing input was memory CD4+ T cells from PBMCs. Subset of the sample: CD45RA-negative fraction. This TCR was sampled from a young man in good health. Some clones in this sample may be carry-over from other donors' samples. CDR3 amino acids: CASTRQGNTEAFF. DNA for the CDR3: TGTGCCAGCACCCGACAGGGGAACACTGAAGCTTTCTTT.